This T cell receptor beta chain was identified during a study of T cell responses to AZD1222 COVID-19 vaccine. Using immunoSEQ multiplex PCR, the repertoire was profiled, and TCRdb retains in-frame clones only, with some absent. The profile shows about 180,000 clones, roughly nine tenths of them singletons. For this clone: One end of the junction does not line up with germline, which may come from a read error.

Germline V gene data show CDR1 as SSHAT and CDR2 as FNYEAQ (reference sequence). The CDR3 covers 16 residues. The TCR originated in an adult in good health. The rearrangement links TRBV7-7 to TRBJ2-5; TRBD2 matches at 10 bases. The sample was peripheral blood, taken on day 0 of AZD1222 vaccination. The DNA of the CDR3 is TGTGCTAGCAGCTTTATCCTAGCGGGGGAACAAGAGACCCAGTACTTC. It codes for CASSFILAGEQETQYF.